Below are 9 T cell receptor beta chains sequenced from a single sample in a study of CD8+CD57+ T cells in acquired aplastic anemia. It was genomic DNA that served as the template for profiling TCR beta VDJ and CDR3. MiXCR was run by TCRdb on the reads, yielding one entry per CDR3 protein. The table has fewer than 250,000 distinct CDR3 sequences, around 43% seen once. All patients picked for sequencing had shown, by flow cytometry, an expansion of CD8+CD57+ cells. Sequenced input: sorted CD4+, CD8+, or CD8+CD57+ T cells (not recorded which) from PBMCs. These receptors were collected from a human donor with aplastic anemia.

This clonotype was seen a few times. The chain links TRBV12-3 or TRBV12-4 to TRBJ2-7; TRBD1 might be the D (6 bases). This CDR3 is 16 amino acids long. V shed 5 bases and J shed 2 bases, with 19 bases lying between them. The DNA of the CDR3 is TGTGCCAGCAGTGAAGAGGCCGGGGACATAACCTACGAGCAGTACTTC. This sequence encodes CASSEEAGDITYEQYF.

Of note for this clonotype: Given the absence of the conserved phenylalanine or tryptophan at the CDR3 end, a read error is likely. V gene TRBV20-1 combines with J gene TRBJ2-3; 8 nucleotides agree with TRBD2. Germline CDR1 and CDR2: DFQATT and SNEGSKA (reference sequence). This CDR3 is built from 13 residues. The junction had 6 bases not matched to a gene; V was cut back by 6 bases and J by 4 bases. The CDR3 protein is CSATLADADTQYL. CDR3 nucleotide sequence: TGCAGTGCCACACTAGCGGACGCAGATACGCAGTATCTT.

This rearrangement joins TRBV7-9 to TRBJ1-2; 9 nucleotides line up with TRBD1. V was pared by 1 base and J by 7 bases, with 1 base of the junction left unmatched. Per germline, CDR1 SEHNR and CDR2 FQNEAQ (reference sequence). This CDR3 spans 13 amino acids. CDR3 nucleotides: TGTGCCAGCAGCTTAGGGGACAGGGTTGGCTACACCTTC. Its protein product is CASSLGDRVGYTF.

A single count supports this clonotype. The chain couples TRBV10-3 to TRBJ1-5; possibly TRBD1 for D (6 bases). V lost 5 bases and J 0 bases, leaving 17 bases between the germline ends. Germline assignment: CDR1 ENHRY and CDR2 SYGVKD. CDR3 size: 17 residues. CDR3 residues: CAISLAWGRFSNQPQHF. CDR3 DNA: TGTGCCATCAGTTTAGCCTGGGGGCGGTTTAGCAATCAGCCCCAGCATTTT.

Concerning this clonotype itself: A much larger clonotype is one base distant, so this may be a read error. Likely a read error: the CDR3 ends without its conserved phenylalanine or tryptophan. This chain joins TRBV6-5 and TRBJ1-1; no definite D call. CDR3 length: 14 amino acids. Germline CDR1 is MNHEY and CDR2 is SVGAGI. V dropped 6 bases and J dropped 2 bases, with 13 bases sitting between them. CDR3 protein: CASSGRGRNTEAFS. The CDR3 DNA follows: TGTGCCAGCAGCGGGAGAGGGAGAAACACTGAAGCTTTCTCT.

This clonotype was detected a few times. CDR3 coding DNA: TGTGCCAGCAGTGAATGGGGGACAGGGCGAGGCGAGCAGTACTTC. Its protein product is CASSEWGTGRGEQYF. This chain uses TRBV25-1 with TRBJ2-7; the match to TRBD1 covers 9 bases. This CDR3 region has 15 residues. Germline CDR1 reads MGHDK; CDR2 reads SYGVNS. V gave up 1 base and J gave up 6 bases; unmatched junction bases: 7.

This chain links TRBV15 with TRBJ2-6; tentatively, D is TRBD2 (6 bases). The germline V and J ends were trimmed by 3 bases and 8 bases, with 23 bases remaining between them. The CDR3 is 18 residues long. Germline CDR1 reads LNHNV; CDR2 reads YYDKDF (reference sequence). The CDR3 spells CATSRGGVGDSGTNVLTF. In nucleotides, the CDR3 is TGTGCCACCAGCAGGGGGGGTGTGGGGGACTCGGGGACCAACGTCCTGACTTTC.

This clonotype showed up many times. V is TRBV29-1 and J is TRBJ1-2; 7 nucleotides agree with TRBD1. The V segment lost 0 bases and the J segment 3 bases; nucleotides outside the gene matches: 10. Germline V CDR1 and CDR2: SQVTM, ANQGSEA. CDR3 size: 16 residues. The CDR3 DNA sequence: TGCAGCGTTGAAGATCTAGGGCAGGGGGAGGACTATGGCTACACCTTC. The encoded protein is CSVEDLGQGEDYGYTF.

This clonotype appeared a few times. A clone one base away is much larger, so this may be a read error. This sequence joins TRBV7-8 and TRBJ2-7, with a possible D match to TRBD1 (6 bases). From germline, CDR1 is SGHVS and CDR2 FQNEAQ. The CDR3 sequence is 15 residues long. The CDR3, as DNA: TGTGCCAGCGGCTTACCGAGGACAGATAGATACGAGCAGTACTTC. Its protein is CASGLPRTDRYEQYF.